Listed here is a single TCR beta chain. What it binds is not known. These data originate in a study of CD8+ T cells in alopecia areata. Overall study context: Once tofacitinib had been taken for 6 to 18 months, 6 months off drug followed.

Germline CDR1 is SNHLY and CDR2 is FYNNEI. Trimming at V came to 5 bases and at J to 8 bases, leaving 7 bases not matched to a gene. The CDR3 runs to 14 residues. Treatment described: oral pan-JAK inhibitor, 5-10 mg twice daily. Sampling of alopecia areata patients yielded lesional scalp punch biopsies as well as peripheral blood. Sorting of CD4+ and CD8+ T cells was performed on PBMCs. Whole-study results and caveats: Many expanded lesional clones persisted in scalp and blood during tofacitinib treatment.

The sequencing template was cDNA reverse transcribed from extracted RNA. The assay was immunoSEQ multiplex PCR, and TCRdb's table has in-frame clones only and misses some. The sample has some 200,000 clones; 58% are singletons. Sequencing was performed on CD4+ T cells sorted from blood, taken at week 24, from a patient treated with tofacitinib. The sequence was collected from a human donor with alopecia areata. The V call is TRBV2, the J call TRBJ1-2, with 11 nucleotides matching TRBD1. CDR3 DNA sequence: TGTGCCAGCAGTCAAGGACAGGGGGCGAGGGGCTACACCTTC. This codes for CASSQGQGARGYTF.